The 9 T cell receptor beta chains listed next were all sequenced from one sample in a study of blood T cell repertoires in COVID-19. The assay was immunoSEQ multiplex PCR, and TCRdb's table has in-frame clones only and misses some. The table records around 380,000 clones, around 84% of them present only once. The source material was peripheral blood. Source of these receptors: a human donor with acute or convalescent COVID-19. The donor label of this sample is uncertain.

The chain carries TRBV14 and TRBJ1-2; no definite D call. The CDR3 has 15 amino acids. Germline assignment: CDR1 SGHDN and CDR2 FVKESK. V gave up 0 bases and J gave up 5 bases, with 13 bases separating them. CDR3 loop: CASSQDTTVRYGYTF. For the CDR3, the DNA is TGTGCCAGCAGCCAAGATACCACGGTGAGATATGGCTACACCTTC. The whole variable domain, filled in from reference TRBV14 and TRBJ1-2, reads EAGVTQFPSHSVIEKGQTVTLRCDPISGHDNLYWYRRVMGKEIKFLLHFVKESKQDESGMPNNRFLAERTGGTYSTLKVQPAELEDSGVYFCASSQDTTVRYGYTFGSGTRLTVV.

With regard to this clone: The same CDR3 can be traced to other DNA sequences in this sample. The chain joins TRBV28 to TRBJ1-2; 8 nucleotides agree with TRBD1. Germline V gene lookup returns CDR1 MDHEN and CDR2 SYDVKM. Unmatched junction bases numbered 4, after V lost 6 bases and J lost 4 bases. CDR3 length equals 13 residues. The CDR3 DNA is TGTGCCAGCAGCACGGACAGGGCCTATGGCTACACCTTC. Its protein product is CASSTDRAYGYTF.

V is TRBV7-9 and J is TRBJ2-7; D may be TRBD1 (6 bases). V was pared by 3 bases and J by 0 bases, with 12 bases between. The CDR3 spans 15 residues. The germline CDR1 and CDR2 sequences are SEHNR and FQNEAQ (reference sequence). The CDR3 bases are TGTGCCAGCAGCTTCTTCGGACAGAGCTCCTACGAGCAGTACTTC. As protein: CASSFFGQSSYEQYF.

The chain uses TRBV7-9 and TRBJ2-6; no firm D call. The germline V and J ends were trimmed by 7 bases and 2 bases, with 9 bases remaining between them. Germline V gene lookup returns CDR1 SEHNR and CDR2 FQNEAQ (reference sequence). The CDR3 has 14 amino acids. The CDR3 DNA is TGTGCCAGCACCCCGGGTGCTGGGGCCAACGTCCTGACTTTC. It encodes CASTPGAGANVLTF.

The chain links TRBV11-2 to TRBJ1-4; 7 bases line up with TRBD1. V was pared by 2 bases and J by 1 base, with 4 bases of the junction left unmatched. This CDR3 contains 16 residues. Germline lookup yields CDR1 SGHAT and CDR2 FQNNGV. The DNA for the CDR3 is TGTGCCAGCAGCTTACTCCCAGGGGGAACTAATGAAAAACTGTTTTTT. Translation gives CASSLLPGGTNEKLFF.

This chain uses TRBV11-2 with TRBJ2-1, with D possibly being TRBD1 (7 bases). The CDR3 is 13 amino acids. V shed 5 bases and J shed 5 bases, with 10 bases lying between them. Germline V gene lookup returns CDR1 SGHAT and CDR2 FQNNGV. The CDR3 DNA reads TGTGCCAGCAGCGCGGGACAGAACAATGAGCAGTTCTTC. Translation: CASSAGQNNEQFF.

This chain links TRBV4-2 with TRBJ1-5; 8 positions match TRBD1. Per the germline V gene, CDR1 is LGHNA and CDR2 is YNFKEQ. The V gene end was trimmed by 2 bases and the J gene end by 8 bases; junction bases not matched to a gene: 5. The CDR3 totals 14 residues. CDR3 DNA: TGTGCCAGCAGCCAAAGGACAGGGCAAAAGCCCCAGCATTTT. This translates into CASSQRTGQKPQHF.

A word on this clone: Other DNA sequences from this sample encode an identical CDR3 as well. The rearrangement uses TRBV30 and TRBJ1-3; possible D gene TRBD1, 6 bases. Trimming stripped 2 bases from V and 3 bases from J, with 11 bases between. Germline CDR1 GTSNPN, CDR2 SVGIG (reference sequence). This CDR3 contains 14 residues. In DNA form, the CDR3 reads TGTGCCTGGAGTACAGGGTTTGGTGGAAACACCATATATTTT. This translates into CAWSTGFGGNTIYF.

The DNA of the CDR3 is TGTGCCAGCAGCGCACAGCCTGGAAACACCATATATTTT. It yields the protein CASSAQPGNTIYF. The V call is TRBV9, the J call TRBJ1-3; D uncertain. Germline V lookup: CDR1 SGDLS, CDR2 YYNGEE. The length of the CDR3 is 13 residues. V lost 3 bases, J lost 2 bases, and 6 bases lay in between. The full variable domain, rest sourced from reference TRBV9 and TRBJ1-3, is DSGVTQTPKHLITATGQRVTLRCSPRSGDLSVYWYQQSLDQGLQFLIQYYNGEERAKGNILERFSAQQFPDLHSELNLSSLELGDSALYFCASSAQPGNTIYFGEGSWLTVV.